This is a list of T cell receptor beta chains from one sample in a study of blood T cells in healthy people across ages. One entry per CDR3 protein, called by TCRdb with MiXCR from the 5' RACE reads. Of roughly 930,000 distinct CDR3 sequences listed, 45% to 50% are singletons. The sample consisted of blood. These receptors were obtained from a man aged 30 to 45 in good health. CDR3s leave out the opening cysteine and the closing phenylalanine or tryptophan. The D gene is left open where the match is weak.

>TRBD1|TRBJ2-2|TRBV27
ASSLGGTGVGELF
>.|TRBJ1-5|TRBV30
AWSEGGISPQH
>.|TRBJ1-1|TRBV20-1
SARDLTGNTEAF
>.|TRBJ1-5|TRBV27
ASSSGSLQPQH
>.|TRBJ1-2|TRBV7-2
AGSVSKANYGYT
>TRBD1|TRBJ1-1|TRBV2
ASARDRDELDTEAF
>TRBD2|TRBJ2-2|TRBV29-1
SVVSGSGELF
>.|.|TRBV29-1
SVKNERNIQY
>TRBD2|TRBJ2-5|TRBV6-6
ASSWTRSGGTQY
>TRBD2|TRBJ2-5|TRBV5-1
ASSGTGEETQY